This record looks at one TCR beta chain sequence and its context. The data were taken from a study of sequential checkpoint blockade in melanoma. This table comes from immunoSEQ multiplex PCR, and its TCRdb copy is limited to in-frame clones, with some not included. Seen here are tens of thousands of clones, roughly 90% observed once, and the top ten hold roughly 20%. Trimming took 3 bases from V and 6 from J, leaving 8 bases between them. CDR1 is MGHRA and CDR2 is YSYEKL in the germline V gene. The CDR3 totals 13 residues. Treatment meaning: randomized to nivolumab then ipilimumab (arm A) or the reverse (arm B). PBMC sorting kept live CD3+CD8+ cells without CD19 or CD56.

The source is a human donor with melanoma. The sequencing used CD8+ T cells sorted from blood (inferred from file names), collected from a patient given nivolumab and ipilimumab in sequence. V and J are TRBV4-1 and TRBJ2-2; D is possibly TRBD2 (5 bases). The CDR3 loop reads CASSHEGPGELFF. Here the CDR3 DNA reads TGCGCCAGCAGCCATGAGGGCCCCGGGGAGCTGTTTTTT.